What follows is one T cell receptor beta chain and its context. Its specificity is not known. Only in-frame clones appear in the TCRdb table, and some are missing; sequencing was by immunoSEQ multiplex PCR. This sample carries about 19,000 clones, about nine tenths of them seen once, and the ten largest clones take roughly 6.6%. The source of the sample is a study of lymphopenia after photon versus proton radiotherapy. The study, taken as a whole, reports: Larger post-nadir TCR diversity loss correlated inversely with survival in deceased patients.

V gave up 0 bases and J gave up 3 bases, with 11 bases separating them. Germline V gene data show CDR1 as MNHEY and CDR2 as SVGAGI. CDR3 size: 16 residues. The receptor was derived from a man in his 60s with pancreatic cancer. The material sequenced was peripheral blood, taken from a patient treated with photon-based radiotherapy. The rearrangement uses TRBV6-5 and TRBJ2-2; D unclear. CDR3 region: CASSYSITWDTGELFF. The CDR3 nucleotides read TGTGCCAGCAGTTACTCAATTACTTGGGACACCGGGGAGCTGTTTTTT.